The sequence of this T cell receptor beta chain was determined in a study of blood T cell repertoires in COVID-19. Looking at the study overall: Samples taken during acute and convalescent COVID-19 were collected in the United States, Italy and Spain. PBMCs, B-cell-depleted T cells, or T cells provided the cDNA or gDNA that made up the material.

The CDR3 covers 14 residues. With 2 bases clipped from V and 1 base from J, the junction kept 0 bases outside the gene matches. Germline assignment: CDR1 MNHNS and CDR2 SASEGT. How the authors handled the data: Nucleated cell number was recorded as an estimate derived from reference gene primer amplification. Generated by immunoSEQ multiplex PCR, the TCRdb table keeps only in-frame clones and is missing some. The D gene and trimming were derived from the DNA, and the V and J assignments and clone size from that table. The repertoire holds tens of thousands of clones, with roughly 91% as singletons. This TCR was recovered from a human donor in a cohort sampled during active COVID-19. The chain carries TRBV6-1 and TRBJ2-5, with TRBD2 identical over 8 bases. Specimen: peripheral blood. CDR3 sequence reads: CASSESGGQETQYF. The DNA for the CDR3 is TGTGCCAGCAGTGAAAGCGGGGGCCAAGAGACCCAGTACTTC.